This T cell receptor (beta chain) originates from a study of blood T cell repertoires in COVID-19 (TCRdb year 2020). For context, the study as a whole: Samples covering the acute and convalescent phases of COVID-19 were provided by collaborators in the United States, Italy and Spain. The sample metadata nearly always contained a de-identified subject ID, COVID-19 status, age in years and sex. The repertoires were released in a freely available public database intended as a resource for research on the immune response to SARS-CoV-2. HLA class I and class II types, where available, came from metadata supplied by the sample provider rather than from assay-based typing. The prospective study material was composed of cDNA or gDNA derived from T cells, B-cell-depleted T cells, or PBMCs. Samples came from the ongoing ImmuneRACE study (first 160 participants) plus 1,254 subjects from 6 global collaborators. Deeply sampled blood TCRbeta repertoires from subjects exposed to, actively infected with, or recovered from COVID-19 were included in the dataset.

The CDR3 runs 16 residues from the cysteine to the phenylalanine. Of all the DNA, just the CDR3 is kept, 48 bases in frame from base 1. V and J are truncated by 4 bases and 9 bases respectively, leaving an intervening sequence of 22 bases. CDR1 and CDR2 are read off the germline V gene (reference sequence) as LNHDA and SQIVND. Each collaborating institution followed its own protocols to collect whole blood in K2EDTA tubes. For TCRbeta analysis, collaborators shipped samples as frozen whole blood, isolated PBMCs, or DNA extracted from either of those sample types. General study outcomes and caveats: Clinical and demographic metadata were provided uncurated, with the amount varying by source and participant.

TCRbeta CDR3 regions were amplified from genomic DNA using the immunoSEQ Assay, a bias-controlled multiplex PCR. The paper's processing steps were these. Nucleated cell counts per sample were estimated from amplification of reference gene primers within the assay. To quantify the absolute abundance of each unique TCRbeta CDR3 rearrangement, sequence reads were collapsed and filtered. For each sample, productive Simpson clonality was calculated as the square root of Simpson's diversity index across productive rearrangements. This immuneACCESS table, as held by TCRdb, lists in-frame sequences with V and J called but not all clones. Of the missing ones, under half trace to an unresolved V gene in checked studies; the others have no known cause. The DNA was the basis for D and trimming; V, J and clone size are from that table. Here the sample has around 100,000 clones; roughly 86% occur a single time. 20% of the sample comes from the top ten.

In regard to this clone: The target of this receptor is not known. No qualities accompany the bases; no much larger clone lies one base away.

The V and J segments used are TRBV19 and TRBJ2-1; TRBD2 is a weak D gene call, 6 bases matching. The receptor's source is a human donor in a cohort sampled during active COVID-19. The sequenced sample was peripheral blood. The nucleotide sequence is given as TGTGCCAGTAGTACCCAAGGTGGGGGGAGGTCTGGTGAGCAGTTCTTC. It translates as CASSTQGGGRSGEQFF.